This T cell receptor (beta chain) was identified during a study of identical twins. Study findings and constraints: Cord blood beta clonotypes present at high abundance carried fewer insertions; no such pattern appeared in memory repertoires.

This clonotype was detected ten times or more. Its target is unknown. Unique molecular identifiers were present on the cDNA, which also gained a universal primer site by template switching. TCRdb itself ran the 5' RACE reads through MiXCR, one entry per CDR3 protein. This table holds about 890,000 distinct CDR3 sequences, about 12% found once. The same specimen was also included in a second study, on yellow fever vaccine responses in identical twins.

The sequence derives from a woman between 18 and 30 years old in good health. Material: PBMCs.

The CDR3 sequence is CASSLTGGEQYF. CDR3 coding DNA: TGTGCCAGCAGTTTAACCGGTGGGGAGCAGTACTTC. V is TRBV12-3 or TRBV12-4 and J is TRBJ2-7; D gene uncertain. Trimming took off 2 bases at V and 7 bases at J, with 9 bases between the two ends. The CDR3 spans 12 residues.